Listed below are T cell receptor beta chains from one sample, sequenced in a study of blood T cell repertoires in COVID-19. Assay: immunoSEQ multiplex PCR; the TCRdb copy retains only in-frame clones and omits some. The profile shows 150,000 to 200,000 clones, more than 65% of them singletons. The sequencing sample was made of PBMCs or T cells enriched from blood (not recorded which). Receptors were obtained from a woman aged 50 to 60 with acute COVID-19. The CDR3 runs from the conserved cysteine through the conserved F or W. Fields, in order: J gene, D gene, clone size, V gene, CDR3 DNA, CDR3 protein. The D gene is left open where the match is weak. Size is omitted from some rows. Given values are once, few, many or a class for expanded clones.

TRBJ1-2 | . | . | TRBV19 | TGTGCCAGTAGTACCCAGGGGCGGACTTTCTATGGCTACACCTTC | CASSTQGRTFYGYTF
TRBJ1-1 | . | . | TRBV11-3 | TGTGCCAGCAGCCCGAGGGGGGGTTACACTGAAGCTTTCTTT | CASSPRGGYTEAFF
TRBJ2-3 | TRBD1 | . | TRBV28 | TGTGCCAGCAGTTTATCCGTCGGGACTGGACAGGGACCAGATACGCAGTATTTT | CASSLSVGTGQGPDTQYF
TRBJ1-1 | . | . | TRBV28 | TGTGCCACCAAGTGGGCGAACACTGAAGCTTTCTTT | CATKWANTEAFF
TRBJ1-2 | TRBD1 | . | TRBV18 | TGTGCCAGCTCAGCGAACCCGACAGGGTCCGGGTATGGCTACACCTTC | CASSANPTGSGYGYTF
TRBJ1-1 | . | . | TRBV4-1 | TGCGCCAGCAGCCAAGAATCGGCAGGTGGAACTGAAGCTTTCTTT | CASSQESAGGTEAFF
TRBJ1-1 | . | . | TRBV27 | TGTGCCAGCAGTTTGTTGGGAGGCCGGACTGAAGCTTTCTTT | CASSLLGGRTEAFF
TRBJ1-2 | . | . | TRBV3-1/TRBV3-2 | TGTGCCAGCAGCCGACGGGGGAATGGCTACACCTTC | CASSRRGNGYTF
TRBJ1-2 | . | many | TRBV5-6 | TGTGCCAGCAGCTTGCTGACGGACAGTCTTAACTATGGCTACACCTTC | CASSLLTDSLNYGYTF
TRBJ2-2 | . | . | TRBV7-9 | TGTGCCAGCAGCTTGGACAGCAACACCGGGGAGCTGTTTTTT | CASSLDSNTGELFF
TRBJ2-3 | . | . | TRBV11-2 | TGTGCCAGCAGCCAAGCGAGGCATACGCAGTATTTT | CASSQARHTQYF
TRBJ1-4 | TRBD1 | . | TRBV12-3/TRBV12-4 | TGTGCCAGCACTCTGACAGGGGGGAAACTGTTTTTT | CASTLTGGKLFF
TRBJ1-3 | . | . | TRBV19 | TGTGCCAGTAGTTTGGGGCGCGGAAACACCATATATTTT | CASSLGRGNTIYF
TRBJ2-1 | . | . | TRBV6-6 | TGTGCCAGCAGTGGACAGTCCTACAATGAGCAGTTCTTC | CASSGQSYNEQFF
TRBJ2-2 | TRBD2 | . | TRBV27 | TGTGCCAGCCAGCGTCGGGGCGGGGGAACCGGGGAGCTGTTTTTT | CASQRRGGGTGELFF
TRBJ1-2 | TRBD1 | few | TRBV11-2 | TGTGCCAGCAGCTTGGGACAGGGAGAGGGCTACACCTTC | CASSLGQGEGYTF
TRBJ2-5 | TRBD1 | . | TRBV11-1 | TGTGCCAGCAGCTTAACGACAGGGCAGGAGGAGACCCAGTACTTC | CASSLTTGQEETQYF
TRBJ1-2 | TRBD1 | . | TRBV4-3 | TGCGCCAGCAGCCAATCAGGGTCATTCGGGACAGGGTTCTATGGCTACACCTTC | CASSQSGSFGTGFYGYTF
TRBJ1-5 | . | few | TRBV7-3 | TGTGCCAGCAGCTTTAACAGAGAGCCCCAGCATTTT | CASSFNREPQHF
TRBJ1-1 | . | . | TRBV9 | TGTGCCAGCAGCGTAGCGGGGGGTGGCACTGAAGCTTTCTTT | CASSVAGGGTEAFF
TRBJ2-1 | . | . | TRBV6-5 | TGTGCCAGCAGTTACTCGAAAGTGGGCCAGCAGTTCTTC | CASSYSKVGQQFF
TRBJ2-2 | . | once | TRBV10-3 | TGTGCCAGCGCCGGGAACACCGGGGAGCTGTTTTTT | CASAGNTGELFF
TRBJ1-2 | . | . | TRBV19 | TGTGCCAGTAGTATCCCCACGGCGACTGGGTATGGCTACACCTTC | CASSIPTATGYGYTF
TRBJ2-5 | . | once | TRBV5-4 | TGTGCCAGCAGCCCGGGACTTTTTCAAGAGACCCAGTACTTC | CASSPGLFQETQYF
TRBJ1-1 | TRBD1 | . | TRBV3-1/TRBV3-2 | TGTGCCAGCAGCGACTACAGGGGCGGCACTGAAGCTTTCTTT | CASSDYRGGTEAFF
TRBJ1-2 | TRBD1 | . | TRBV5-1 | TGCGCCAGCAGCGCGTATCAGGGGGAACATGGCTACACCTTC | CASSAYQGEHGYTF
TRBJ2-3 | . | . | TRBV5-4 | TGTGCCAGCAGCTTGGCCCCCCGGGACTCGGGGGCAGATACGCAGTATTTT | CASSLAPRDSGADTQYF
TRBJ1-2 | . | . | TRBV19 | TGTGCCAGTAGTATGGCCCCCTATGGCTACACCTTC | CASSMAPYGYTF
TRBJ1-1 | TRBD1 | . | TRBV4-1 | TGCGCCAGCAGCCAAGATCCAGGACAGGGGAGGGAAGCTTTCTTT | CASSQDPGQGREAFF
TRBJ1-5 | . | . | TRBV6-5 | TGTGCCAGCAGTCGAGCAGGCCAGCCCCAGCATTTT | CASSRAGQPQHF
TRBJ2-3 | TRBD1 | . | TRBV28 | TGTGCCAGCAGTTTAGGGACAGGAACTACAGATACGCAGTATTTT | CASSLGTGTTDTQYF
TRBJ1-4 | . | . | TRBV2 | TGTGCCAGCAGTGTGTCGCAGGGTTTCAATGAAAAACTGTTTTTT | CASSVSQGFNEKLFF
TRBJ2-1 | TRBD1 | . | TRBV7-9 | TGTGCCAGCAGCTCTCGTCCCGCAGGGGGCGAGCAGTTCTTC | CASSSRPAGGEQFF
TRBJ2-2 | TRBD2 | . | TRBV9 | TGTGCCAGCAGCGTAGCTAGCGGGGGATTCACCGGGGAGCTGTTTTTT | CASSVASGGFTGELFF
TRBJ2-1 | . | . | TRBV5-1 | TGCGCCAGCAGCTTGGAGATAGTAGTCCCCAATGAGCAGTTCTTC | CASSLEIVVPNEQFF
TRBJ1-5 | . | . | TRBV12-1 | TGTGCCAGCAGCAACAGGGGGTTTCAGCCCCAGCATTTT | CASSNRGFQPQHF
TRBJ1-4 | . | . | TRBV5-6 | TGTGCCAGCAGCTTGGTCCGGGGAGGTGAAAAACTGTTTTTT | CASSLVRGGEKLFF
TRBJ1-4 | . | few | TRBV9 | TGTGCCTGGGGGTCGGGACACAATACAACTAATGAAAAACTGTTTTTT | CAWGSGHNTTNEKLFF
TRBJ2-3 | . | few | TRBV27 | TGTGCCAGCAGTCCCCGGGACTTCACAGATACGCAGTATTTT | CASSPRDFTDTQYF
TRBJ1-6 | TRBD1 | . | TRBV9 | TGTGCCAGCAGCGTAGGGGGACAGGGGCGGACACCCCTCCACTTT | CASSVGGQGRTPLHF
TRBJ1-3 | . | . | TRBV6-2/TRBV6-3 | TGTGCCAGCAGTTACGCGTCCACTGGAAACACCATATATTTT | CASSYASTGNTIYF
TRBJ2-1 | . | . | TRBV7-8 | TGTGCCAGCAGCTCCGTGTCAGGACTCCGAAACGAGCAGTTCTTC | CASSSVSGLRNEQFF
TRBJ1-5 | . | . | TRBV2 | TGTGCCAGCAGGGCGAACAGGGTACAGAGCAATCAGCCCCAGCATTTT | CASRANRVQSNQPQHF
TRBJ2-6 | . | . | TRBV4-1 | TGCGCCAGCAGCCAAGGGGGCAGGGGAAGATCAGGGGCCAACGTCCTGACTTTC | CASSQGGRGRSGANVLTF
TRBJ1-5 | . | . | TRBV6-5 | TGTGCCAGCGGCCGCCACAGGGTCGGGCATTTT | CASGRHRVGHF
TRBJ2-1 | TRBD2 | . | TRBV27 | TGTGCCAGCACCTCTCCCGGGACTAGAATAGATGAGCAGTTCTTC | CASTSPGTRIDEQFF
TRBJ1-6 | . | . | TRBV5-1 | TGCGCCAGCAGCGCTAACAGGGATTCACCCCTCCACTTT | CASSANRDSPLHF
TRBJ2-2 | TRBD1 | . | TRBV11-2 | TGTGCCAGCAGCTCCCGGGACAGGGGTTACACCGGGGAGCTGTTTTTT | CASSSRDRGYTGELFF
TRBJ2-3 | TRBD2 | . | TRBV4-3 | TGCGCCAGCAGCCAAGCCCCTTGGAGCGGGGGGGCCGAAGATACGCAGTATTTT | CASSQAPWSGGAEDTQYF
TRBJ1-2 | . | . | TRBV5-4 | TGTGCCAGCAGCTTGGTTGGTTCAGGTGTTGGATACACCTTC | CASSLVGSGVGYTF
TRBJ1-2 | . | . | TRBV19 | TGTGCCAGTAGTATATTCGCGGACAGTCGATCCAATGGCTACACCTTC | CASSIFADSRSNGYTF
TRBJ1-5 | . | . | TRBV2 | TGTGCCAGCAGTGTGCAGGGCCGCACACCCAATCAGCCCCAGCATTTT | CASSVQGRTPNQPQHF
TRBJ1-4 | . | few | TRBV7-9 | TGTGCCAGCAGCTTAAGTCGCGGGCAAAATGAAAAACTGTTTTTT | CASSLSRGQNEKLFF
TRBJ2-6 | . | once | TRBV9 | TGTGCCAGCAGCGTAGTGGGGGCCGGGGCCAACGTCCTGACTTTC | CASSVVGAGANVLTF
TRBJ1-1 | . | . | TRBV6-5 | TGTGCCAGCAGTCCAGGGCGGCCTGAAGCTTTCTTT | CASSPGRPEAFF